This is a list of T cell receptor beta chains from one sample in a study of blood T cell repertoires in COVID-19. TCRdb's copy holds only in-frame clones and misses some; the assay was immunoSEQ multiplex PCR. The data hold 150,000 to 200,000 clones, with under 80% observed a single time. Sequencing was done on a sample of peripheral blood. Every receptor here comes from a man between 50 and 59 years old who had recovered from COVID-19. Both conserved end residues are part of each CDR3. Fields, in order: J gene, D gene, V gene, CDR3 protein. D genes are given only for firm matches.

j_gene: TRBJ2-1; d_gene: TRBD2; v_gene: TRBV5-1; CDR3aa: CASSLVFQASGRDEQFF
j_gene: TRBJ2-7; d_gene: TRBD2; v_gene: TRBV3-1/TRBV3-2; CDR3aa: CASSVRTSGSWEQYF
j_gene: TRBJ2-3; d_gene: TRBD2; v_gene: TRBV5-6; CDR3aa: CASSLVGREDLTQYF
j_gene: TRBJ1-5; d_gene: -; v_gene: TRBV6-5; CDR3aa: CASSAGSNQPQHF
j_gene: TRBJ1-5; d_gene: -; v_gene: TRBV6-5; CDR3aa: CASCRSGNQPQHF
j_gene: TRBJ1-1; d_gene: -; v_gene: TRBV10-3; CDR3aa: CAINPTASNTEAFF
j_gene: TRBJ2-1; d_gene: TRBD2; v_gene: TRBV2; CDR3aa: CASSEASGLAGQYNEQFF
j_gene: TRBJ1-5; d_gene: -; v_gene: TRBV2; CDR3aa: CASSEGAPSNQPQHF
j_gene: TRBJ2-6; d_gene: -; v_gene: TRBV5-1; CDR3aa: CASSLGRSMANVLTF
j_gene: TRBJ1-1; d_gene: TRBD1; v_gene: TRBV15; CDR3aa: CATSRGRGYTEAFF
j_gene: TRBJ2-7; d_gene: -; v_gene: TRBV11-3; CDR3aa: CASSPRPFYEQYF
j_gene: TRBJ2-2; d_gene: -; v_gene: TRBV29-1; CDR3aa: CSVADTGELFF
j_gene: TRBJ1-1; d_gene: -; v_gene: TRBV5-1; CDR3aa: CASKLEGEGTEAFF
j_gene: TRBJ2-3; d_gene: -; v_gene: TRBV15; CDR3aa: CATSRQGADTQYF
j_gene: TRBJ1-2; d_gene: -; v_gene: TRBV28; CDR3aa: CASSQNTGRGSNYGYTF
j_gene: TRBJ2-7; d_gene: TRBD2; v_gene: TRBV19; CDR3aa: CASKREPGREQYF
j_gene: TRBJ2-3; d_gene: TRBD1; v_gene: TRBV29-1; CDR3aa: CSVDGDRGTDTQYF
j_gene: TRBJ2-5; d_gene: TRBD2; v_gene: TRBV5-1; CDR3aa: CASSSDPTSGSYGTQYF
j_gene: TRBJ2-5; d_gene: -; v_gene: TRBV6-1; CDR3aa: CASSDVGQGWETQYF
j_gene: TRBJ1-5; d_gene: -; v_gene: TRBV28; CDR3aa: CASSSGLFQPQHF
j_gene: TRBJ2-2; d_gene: TRBD1; v_gene: TRBV2; CDR3aa: CASSASLGTAGELFF
j_gene: TRBJ2-1; d_gene: TRBD1; v_gene: TRBV27; CDR3aa: CASSSRDSSYNEQFF
j_gene: TRBJ2-1; d_gene: TRBD2; v_gene: TRBV10-3; CDR3aa: CAIRPPSGRINEQFF
j_gene: TRBJ2-2; d_gene: -; v_gene: TRBV12-3/TRBV12-4; CDR3aa: CASIANSGELFF
j_gene: TRBJ2-7; d_gene: -; v_gene: TRBV28; CDR3aa: CASSLRDNEQYF
j_gene: TRBJ1-2; d_gene: TRBD1; v_gene: TRBV28; CDR3aa: CASWSWRQGHGYTF
j_gene: TRBJ2-7; d_gene: TRBD1; v_gene: TRBV4-2; CDR3aa: CASSPPGQGSYEQYF
j_gene: TRBJ1-1; d_gene: TRBD1; v_gene: TRBV30; CDR3aa: CAWTTGFRGAKTEAFF
j_gene: TRBJ2-7; d_gene: -; v_gene: TRBV27; CDR3aa: CASSLGRGYEQYF
j_gene: TRBJ2-2; d_gene: TRBD1; v_gene: TRBV9; CDR3aa: CASSERQGTNTGELFF
j_gene: TRBJ2-1; d_gene: TRBD2; v_gene: TRBV4-1; CDR3aa: CASSAGTSGRPAYNEQFF
j_gene: TRBJ2-1; d_gene: -; v_gene: TRBV1; CDR3aa: CTSSQDNLHNEQFF
j_gene: TRBJ1-2; d_gene: TRBD1; v_gene: TRBV6-2/TRBV6-3; CDR3aa: CASSFGTGAYGYTF
j_gene: TRBJ2-5; d_gene: TRBD2; v_gene: TRBV18; CDR3aa: CASRKPGLAGSQETQYF
j_gene: TRBJ2-4; d_gene: -; v_gene: TRBV19; CDR3aa: CASTLSKAGTKNIQYF
j_gene: TRBJ1-3; d_gene: -; v_gene: TRBV5-4; CDR3aa: CASSNQGLAEDTIYF
j_gene: TRBJ1-1; d_gene: -; v_gene: TRBV4-2; CDR3aa: CASSLGSTEAFF
j_gene: TRBJ2-3; d_gene: TRBD1; v_gene: TRBV5-1; CDR3aa: CASSRDRVERDTQYF
j_gene: TRBJ1-2; d_gene: -; v_gene: TRBV12-3/TRBV12-4; CDR3aa: CASSPGIDYGYTF